Described below is a single T cell receptor beta chain sequence and its context. The antigen is unknown. A much larger clonotype is one base distant, so this may be a read error. The ends were cut back, 2 bases at V and 10 bases at J, with 12 bases in the middle. The CDR3 has 14 residues. Germline V gives CDR1 ENHRY, CDR2 SYGVKD. The sample is drawn from a study of human T cells and chemical hapten exposure. Study-wide background: Sensitization employed 2% DPC on about 2 cm by about 2 cm of upper inner arm skin. Alopecia areata, totalis and universalis patients, mostly female, were included. Study-level results: Sensitizing to DPC left TCRs with a frequency above 1 in 1000 unaltered.

TCRdb itself ran the RACE reads through MiXCR, one entry per CDR3 protein. The table includes about 360,000 distinct CDR3 sequences, approximately 5.1% detected once. Stated time point: patch test 1, 2 weeks after DPC sensitization. Treatment described: therapeutic diphenylcyclopropenone sensitization with weekly scalp DPC. This TCR came from a woman aged 50 to 60 with alopecia areata. Some clones in this sample may be carry-over from other donors' samples. The chain uses TRBV10-3 and TRBJ1-6; weak D call: TRBD1 (5 bases). Sequencing used whole blood, obtained in connection with sensitization to the hapten diphenylcyclopropenone (DPC). In DNA, the CDR3 is TGTGCCATCAGTGAGGTGTCAGGGAACTCACCCCTCCACTTT. It encodes CAISEVSGNSPLHF.